Each of the 2 T cell receptor beta chains below was sequenced from the same sample in a study of T cells after posttransplantation cyclophosphamide. Cyclophosphamide on days +3 and +4 followed busulfan-fludarabine conditioning and a marrow graft. The repertoire was sequenced with immunoSEQ multiplex PCR; TCRdb's copy has only in-frame clones and lacks some. The table has roughly 11,000 clones, around nine tenths seen once; the top ten hold around 3.9%. The sequenced sample was PBMCs, obtained after allogeneic stem cell transplant with posttransplant cyclophosphamide. The source is a female patient in her 30s who received an allogeneic stem cell transplant from an unrelated donor, was CMV-positive, and had no GVHD. Some T cells may be supplied by the graft donor.

This clone was found once. The chain couples TRBV29-1 to TRBJ2-5, with D maybe TRBD1 (6 bases). The CDR3 is 14 residues long. V was cut by 6 bases and J by 2 bases, with 16 bases left in between. Germline lookup yields CDR1 SQVTM and CDR2 ANQGSEA. CDR3: CSVNAGTRQETQYF. CDR3 in DNA: TGCAGCGTCAACGCCGGGACACGACAAGAGACCCAGTACTTC.

With regard to this clone: At one end the junction does not follow the germline gene, possibly because of a read error. The chain recombines TRBV7-7 with TRBJ2-2; 9 bases agree with TRBD1. Germline V gene lookup returns CDR1 SSHAT and CDR2 FNYEAQ (reference sequence). The CDR3 is 16 residues long. As DNA, the CDR3 is TGTGCTAGCAGCTTAGAAGTGACAGGGGGCACCGGGGAGCTGTTTTTT. Its translation: CASSLEVTGGTGELFF.